This T cell receptor beta chain was captured in a study of shared clonotypes between healthy human individuals. The study's findings and limits: In general, naive subsets displayed greater estimated richness than memory subsets did.

Genomic DNA of each subset was evenly split across several immunoSEQ plates. The assay was immunoSEQ multiplex PCR, and TCRdb's table has in-frame clones only and misses some. The table includes about 960,000 clones, more than 75% detected once. Concerning this clone itself: The antigen remains undetermined.

V lost 0 bases, J lost 4 bases, and 14 bases lay in between. The CDR3 is made up of 16 amino acids. Germline CDR1 is SEHNR and CDR2 is FQNEAQ (reference sequence). The sequence came from a man aged 18 to 30 in good health. This chain links TRBV7-9 with TRBJ2-3; TRBD2 might be the D (6 bases). The sample taken for sequencing was memory CD4+ T cells sorted from blood. Regarding subset: CD45RA-negative fraction. CDR3 sequence (DNA): TGTGCCAGCAGCTTAGCAATTGCGGGGCGGTCAGATACGCAGTATTTT. As protein: CASSLAIAGRSDTQYF.